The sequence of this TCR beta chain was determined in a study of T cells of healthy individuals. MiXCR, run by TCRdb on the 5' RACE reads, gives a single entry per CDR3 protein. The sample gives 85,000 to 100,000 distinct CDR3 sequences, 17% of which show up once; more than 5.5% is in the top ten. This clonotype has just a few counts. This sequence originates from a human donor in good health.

The CDR3 reads CASSPETSSDTQYF. The CDR3 nucleotides read TGTGCCAGCAGCCCAGAGACTAGCTCAGATACGCAGTATTTT. The V gene is TRBV11-2, the J gene TRBJ2-3, with 7 bases that match TRBD2. CDR1 SGHAT and CDR2 FQNNGV come from the germline V gene. The CDR3 has 14 amino acids. With V trimmed by 5 bases and J by 4 bases, 6 bases remained unmatched.